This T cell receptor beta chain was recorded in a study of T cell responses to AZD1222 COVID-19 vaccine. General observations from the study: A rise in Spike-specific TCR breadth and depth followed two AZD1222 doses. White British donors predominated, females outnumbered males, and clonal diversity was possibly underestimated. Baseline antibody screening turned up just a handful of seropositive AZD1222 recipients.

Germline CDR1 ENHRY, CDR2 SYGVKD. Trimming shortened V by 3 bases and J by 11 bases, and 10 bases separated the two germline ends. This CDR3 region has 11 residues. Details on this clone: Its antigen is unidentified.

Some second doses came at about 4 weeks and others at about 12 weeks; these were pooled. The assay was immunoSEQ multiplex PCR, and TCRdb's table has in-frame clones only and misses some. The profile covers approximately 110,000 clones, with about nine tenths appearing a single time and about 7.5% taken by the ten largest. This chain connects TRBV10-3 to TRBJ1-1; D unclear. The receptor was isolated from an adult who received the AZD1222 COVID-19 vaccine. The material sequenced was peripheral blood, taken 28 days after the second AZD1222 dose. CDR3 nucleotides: TGTGCCATCAGTGAAGGGTCTGGGGCTTTCTTT. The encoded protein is CAISEGSGAFF.